This T cell receptor (beta chain) was found in a study of CD8+ T cells in alopecia areata. In its sample, this clone was seen once. Treatment of the sample: oral pan-JAK inhibitor, 5-10 mg twice daily. cDNA serving as the sequencing template came from extracted, reverse transcribed RNA. The assay was immunoSEQ multiplex PCR, and TCRdb's table has in-frame clones only and misses some. The repertoire holds around 170,000 clones, with approximately 51% as singletons. The sequence was collected from a human donor with alopecia areata. Sequenced material: CD8+ T cells sorted from blood, taken at roughly week 52, from a patient treated with tofacitinib.

CDR3 in DNA: TGCGCCAGCAGCTTTGAGAGAGTCACTGAAGCTTTCTTT. It translates to CASSFERVTEAFF. The J gene is TRBJ1-1, the V gene TRBV5-1; no reliable D call. Trimming removed 2 bases at V and 4 bases at J, with 9 bases between. Looked up from germline, CDR1 is SGHRS and CDR2 is YFSETQ. The CDR3 loop spans 13 amino acids. Filled out from reference TRBV5-1 and TRBJ1-1, the complete variable domain reads KAGVTQTPRYLIKTRGQQVTLSCSPISGHRSVSWYQQTPGQGLQFLFEYFSETQRNKGNFPGRFSGRQFSNSRSEMNVSTLELGDSALYLCASSFERVTEAFFGQGTRLTVV.